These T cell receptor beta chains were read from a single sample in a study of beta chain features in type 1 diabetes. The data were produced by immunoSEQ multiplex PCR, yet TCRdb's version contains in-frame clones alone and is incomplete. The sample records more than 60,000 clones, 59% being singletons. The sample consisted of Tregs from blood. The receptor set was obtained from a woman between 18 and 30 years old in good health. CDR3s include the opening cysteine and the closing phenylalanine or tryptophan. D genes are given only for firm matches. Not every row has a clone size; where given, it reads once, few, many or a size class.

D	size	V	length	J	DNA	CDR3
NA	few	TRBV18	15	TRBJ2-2	TGTGCCAGCTCACCCCGCACTCCCGACACCGGGGAGCTGTTTTTT	CASSPRTPDTGELFF
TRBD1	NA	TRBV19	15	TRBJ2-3	TGTGCCAGTACCCCAGGGGGACAGGGTGGAGATACGCAGTATTTT	CASTPGGQGGDTQYF
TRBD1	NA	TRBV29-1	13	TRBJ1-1	TGCAGCGTTGTCCGGACAGGGGTGATGAGGGCTTTCTTT	CSVVRTGVMRAFF
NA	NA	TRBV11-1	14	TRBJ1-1	TGTGCCAGCAGCTTAGTAGGAGGGTGGACTGAAGCTTTCTTT	CASSLVGGWTEAFF
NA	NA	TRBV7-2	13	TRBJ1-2	TGTGCCAGCAGCTTGGGCATTTTCTATGGCTACACCTTC	CASSLGIFYGYTF
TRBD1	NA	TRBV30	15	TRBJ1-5	TGTGCCTGGAGCGCCGGGACAGGGGGCAATCAGCCCCAGCATTTT	CAWSAGTGGNQPQHF
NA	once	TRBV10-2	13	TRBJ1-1	TGCGCCAGCAGTGAGACGCGAGGAAATCAAGCTTTCTTT	CASSETRGNQAFF
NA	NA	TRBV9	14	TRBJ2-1	TGTGCCAGCAGCGTAGGGCAGGGCTACAATGAGCAGTTCTTC	CASSVGQGYNEQFF
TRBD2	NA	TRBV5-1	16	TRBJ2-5	TGCGCCAGCAGCTTTGGGCTAGCGGGAGAAGGAGAGACCCAGTACTTC	CASSFGLAGEGETQYF
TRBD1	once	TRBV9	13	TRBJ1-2	TGTGCCAGCAGTCTACAGGGGGCCTATGGCTACACCTTC	CASSLQGAYGYTF
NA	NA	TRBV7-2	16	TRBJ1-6	TGTGCCAGCAGCCGACAGTTAAGCTCCTATAATTCACCCCTCCACTTT	CASSRQLSSYNSPLHF
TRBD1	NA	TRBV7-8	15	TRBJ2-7	TGTGCCAGCAGTAAAGGACAGGGGGGGCCCCTCGAGCAGTACTTC	CASSKGQGGPLEQYF
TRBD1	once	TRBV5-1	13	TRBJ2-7	TGCGCCAGCAGCTCCTGGACAGGCTACGAGCAGTACTTC	CASSSWTGYEQYF
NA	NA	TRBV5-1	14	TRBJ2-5	TGCGCCAGCAGCTTAACAGGGACGAAAGAGACCCAGTACTTC	CASSLTGTKETQYF
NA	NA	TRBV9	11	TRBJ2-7	TGTGCCAGGAGGGCCCCCTACGAGCAGTACTTC	CARRAPYEQYF
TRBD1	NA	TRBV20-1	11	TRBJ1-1	TGCAGAGGACAGGGGGGGACTGAAGCTTTCTTT	CRGQGGTEAFF
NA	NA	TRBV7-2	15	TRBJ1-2	TGCGCCAGCAGCCAAGGGTCGTGGGAGCTGTGGGGCTACACCTTC	CASSQGSWELWGYTF
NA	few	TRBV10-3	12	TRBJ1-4	TGTGCCACCGGACGGGCGGGTGAAAAACTGTTTTTT	CATGRAGEKLFF
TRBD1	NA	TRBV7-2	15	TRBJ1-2	TGTGCCAGCAGCCCCGGGACAGGGCAGGGCTATGGCTACACCTTC	CASSPGTGQGYGYTF
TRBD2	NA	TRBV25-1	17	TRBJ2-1	TGTGCCAGCAGTGAAGGCCTAGCGGGAGGCGGGGTTAATGAGCAGTTCTTC	CASSEGLAGGGVNEQFF
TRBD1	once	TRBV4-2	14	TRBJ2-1	TGTGCCAGCAGCCCAGGAACGACAGGGAATGAGCAGTTCTTC	CASSPGTTGNEQFF
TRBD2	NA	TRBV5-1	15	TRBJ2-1	TGCGCCAGCAGCTTAACGAGCGGGGTTTTGATTGAGCAGTTCTTC	CASSLTSGVLIEQFF
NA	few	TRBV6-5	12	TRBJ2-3	TGTGCCAGCAGAACAGGGTCAGATACGCAGTATTTT	CASRTGSDTQYF
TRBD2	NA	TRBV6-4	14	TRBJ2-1	TGTGCCAGCAGTGGGCTAGCGGGAGGAGGTGAGCAGTTCTTC	CASSGLAGGGEQFF
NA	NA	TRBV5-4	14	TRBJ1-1	TGTGCCAGCAGCCCGGGCGGGGGTCTCACTGAAGCTTTCTTT	CASSPGGGLTEAFF
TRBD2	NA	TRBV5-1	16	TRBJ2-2	TGCGCCAGCAGCGGTACTAGCGGGGGGCTACCAGCAAAGCTGTTTTTT	CASSGTSGGLPAKLFF
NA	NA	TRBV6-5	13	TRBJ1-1	TGTGCCAGCAGTCAAAGCCGACTGAGAAAAGCTTTCTTT	CASSQSRLRKAFF
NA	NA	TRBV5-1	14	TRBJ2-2	TGCGCCAGCAGCTTGGCCATGAACACCGGGGAGCTGTTTTTT	CASSLAMNTGELFF
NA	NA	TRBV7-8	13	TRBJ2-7	TGTGCCAGCAGCTCCTACTCGTCCTACGAGCAGTACTTC	CASSSYSSYEQYF
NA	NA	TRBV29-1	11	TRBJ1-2	TGCAGCGTTGAAGACCCTAGTGGCTACACCTTC	CSVEDPSGYTF